This paragraph reports one T cell receptor (beta chain). The antigen is undetermined. The germline V gene has CDR1 LNHDA and CDR2 SQIVND (reference sequence). The CDR3 totals 14 residues. Trimming removed 1 base from V and 6 bases from J, with 11 bases in between. This sample is drawn from a study of cytomegalovirus exposure and HLA in healthy donors. Study-wide results and limits: The study assumed roughly uniform donor sequencing depth for presence/absence analyses.

Primers included in the PCR were 60 Vbeta and 13 Jbeta primers. The data were produced by immunoSEQ multiplex PCR, yet TCRdb's version contains in-frame clones alone and is incomplete. The sample gives around 190,000 clones, about 69% of which show up once; approximately 5% is in the top ten. Sequenced sample: PBMCs. The chain couples TRBV19 to TRBJ2-3; perhaps TRBD2 as D (6 bases). The TCR originated in a man aged 25-45 years in good health and CMV-seropositive. Written as DNA, the CDR3 is TGTGCCAGTAGTATAGGTGGGGGGAAGGATACGCAGTATTTT. Residues: CASSIGGGKDTQYF.